The 15 T cell receptor beta chains below were found in one sample sequenced in a study of monozygotic twins with inflammatory bowel disease. Reanalyzing the 5' RACE reads, TCRdb keeps one entry per CDR3 protein, without DNA. The sample holds 330,000 or so distinct CDR3 sequences. Source material: blood. The source of these receptors is a human donor with ulcerative colitis or Crohn's disease, or a healthy co-twin of an affected twin (not recorded which).

The V and J genes are TRBV12-3 or TRBV12-4 and TRBJ1-2; TCRdb designates TRBD1, a call that cannot be tested without DNA. The CDR3 runs 14 residues. CDR3 region: CASSLTHRVGGYTF.

The chain carries TRBV7-2 and TRBJ1-1. There are 11 residues in the CDR3. The V gene's germline CDR1 is SGHTA and CDR2 FQGNSA. The CDR3 sequence: CASSLDRRAFF.

This clonotype counts as medium-sized by frequency. The chain is built from TRBV4-3 and TRBJ2-1. CDR1 LGHNA and CDR2 YSLEER come from the germline V gene. The CDR3 sequence is 12 residues long. This CDR3 is CASSQDLGIPFF.

V is TRBV20-1 and J is TRBJ1-5. The CDR3 is 15 amino acids. Per germline, CDR1 DFQATT and CDR2 SNEGSKA (reference sequence). The CDR3 loop is CSASTAGYSNQPQHF.

The chain couples TRBV5-8 to TRBJ1-2; no DNA is available, so the TRBD1 call from TCRdb remains unchecked. The CDR3 consists of 14 residues. Germline V gene lookup returns CDR1 SGHTS and CDR2 YDEGEE. The CDR3 loop is CASSPTTGSYGYTF.

The J gene is TRBJ2-7, the V gene TRBV9; TCRdb reports TRBD2, a call that lacks DNA to check it against. Germline V gives CDR1 SGDLS, CDR2 YYNGEE. The CDR3 loop spans 14 amino acids. This CDR3 is CASSVGAGDYEQYF.

V usage is TRBV20-1 and J usage is TRBJ2-1; the TRBD2 assignment by TCRdb is unverifiable without DNA. The CDR3 consists of 12 residues. The germline V gene has CDR1 DFQATT and CDR2 SNEGSKA (reference sequence). The CDR3 spells CSAALAGAEQFF.

The genes are TRBV28 and TRBJ2-7; without DNA, the TCRdb call of TRBD2 cannot be checked. Looked up from germline, CDR1 is MDHEN and CDR2 is SYDVKM. There are 12 residues in the CDR3. The CDR3 reads CASTQGGRGKYF.

This chain connects TRBV20-1 to TRBJ2-2; as DNA is missing, the TRBD1 call by TCRdb cannot be tested. The germline V gene has CDR1 DFQATT and CDR2 SNEGSKA (reference sequence). CDR3 length: 14 amino acids. This chain's CDR3 is CSARVGQGVGELFF.

The gene calls are TRBV5-1 and TRBJ2-1; TCRdb's D gene call, TRBD2, goes unchecked for lack of DNA. This CDR3 region has 16 residues. CDR1 is SGHRS and CDR2 is YFSETQ in the germline V gene. The CDR3 region is CASSSRTSGGEHEQFF.

V gene TRBV7-2 combines with J gene TRBJ2-1; the D gene TCRdb calls, TRBD1, cannot be checked with no DNA. This CDR3 has 16 residues. The germline V gene encodes CDR1 SGHTA and CDR2 FQGNSA. The CDR3: CASRPPGQGSYNEQFF.

V gene TRBV7-3 combines with J gene TRBJ1-1. The germline CDR1 and CDR2 sequences are SGHTA and FQGTGA. This CDR3 is 15 amino acids long. The CDR3 protein is CASSLWHRMNTEAFF.

This rearrangement joins TRBV20-1 to TRBJ2-5. CDR1 is DFQATT and CDR2 is SNEGSKA in the germline V gene (reference sequence). The CDR3 runs to 15 residues. Here the CDR3 reads CSARSSVEVGETQYF.

The gene calls are TRBV15 and TRBJ1-5; TCRdb proposes TRBD1, but this gene call is untestable without DNA. Germline V gene sequence: CDR1 LNHNV, CDR2 YYDKDF (reference sequence). This CDR3 has 17 amino acids. Here the CDR3 reads CATSRDRDGLFNQPQHF.

V and J are TRBV20-1 and TRBJ2-4; TCRdb outputs TRBD2, but without DNA this stays unchecked. The CDR3 length is 15 residues. Germline values: CDR1 DFQATT, CDR2 SNEGSKA (reference sequence). The CDR3 sequence is CSAIETSGAKNIQYF.